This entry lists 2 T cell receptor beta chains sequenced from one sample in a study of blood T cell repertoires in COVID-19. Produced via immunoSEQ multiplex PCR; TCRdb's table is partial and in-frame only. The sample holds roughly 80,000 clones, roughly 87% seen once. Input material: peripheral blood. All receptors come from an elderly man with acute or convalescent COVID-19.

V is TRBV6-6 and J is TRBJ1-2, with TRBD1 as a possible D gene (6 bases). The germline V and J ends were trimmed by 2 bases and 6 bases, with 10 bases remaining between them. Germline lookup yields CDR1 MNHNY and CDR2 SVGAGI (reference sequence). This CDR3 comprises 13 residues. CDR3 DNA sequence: TGTGCCAGCAGTTACGAGGGGGGGAATGGCTACACCTTC. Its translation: CASSYEGGNGYTF.

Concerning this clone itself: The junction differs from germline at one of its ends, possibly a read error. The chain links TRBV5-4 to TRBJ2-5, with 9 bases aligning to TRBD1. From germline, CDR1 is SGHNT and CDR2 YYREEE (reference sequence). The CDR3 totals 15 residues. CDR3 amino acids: CATSLGTGRQETQYF. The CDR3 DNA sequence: TGTGCCACCAGCCTTGGGACAGGGAGGCAAGAGACCCAGTACTTC.